The count of the clone carrying this T cell receptor beta chain is one. The data were obtained in a study of blood T cell repertoires in COVID-19. Study information: Sources were T cells, B-cell-depleted T cells, or PBMCs; the material itself was cDNA or gDNA.

The assay was immunoSEQ multiplex PCR, and TCRdb's table has in-frame clones only and misses some. The table shows approximately 480,000 clones, with 80% to 90% occurring only once. Per germline, CDR1 MNHNS and CDR2 SASEGT. Between the trimmed V and J ends, which lost 2 bases and 10 bases, there was a span of 15 bases. The CDR3 consists of 15 residues. Sequenced input: peripheral blood. The chain carries TRBV6-1 and TRBJ1-6, with a weak D call TRBD1 (6 bases). This TCR came from a man aged 18 to 29 with COVID-19, enrolled during active disease. The CDR3 region is CASSELSRGDSPLHF. The CDR3 nucleotides are TGTGCCAGCAGTGAATTAAGCAGGGGTGACTCACCCCTCCACTTT.